The 16 T cell receptor beta chains below come from one sample, sequenced in a study of CD8+CD57+ T cells in acquired aplastic anemia. Genomic DNA provided the template from which TCR beta VDJ and CDR3 profiles were obtained. One entry per CDR3 protein results from TCRdb running MiXCR on the reads. The sample lists roughly 420,000 distinct CDR3 sequences; 55% to 70% were seen once. Sample: sorted CD4+, CD8+, or CD8+CD57+ T cells (not recorded which) from PBMCs. The receptor set was obtained from a human donor in good health, serving as a control.

Concerning this clonotype itself: Compared with germline, one end of the junction differs, possibly owing to a read error. The gene calls are TRBV5-1 and TRBJ2-7; D is perhaps TRBD1 or TRBD2 (5 bases each). The CDR3 covers 14 residues. Germline CDR1 is SGHRS and CDR2 is YFSETQ. The CDR3 sequence is CASSLGTRTYEQYF. The CDR3, as DNA: TGTGCCAGCAGCTTGGGGACGAGGACCTACGAGCAGTACTTC.

The rearrangement links TRBV7-3 to TRBJ1-2, with a possible D match to TRBD1 (5 bases). The CDR3 totals 12 residues. The V end lost 6 bases, the J end lost 11 bases, and 16 bases lay between the germline ends. From germline, CDR1 is SGHTA and CDR2 FQGTGA. CDR3 coding DNA: TGTGCCAGCAGTGTAAGGGGACTGGGGTACACCTTC. Translated: CASSVRGLGYTF.

The rearrangement links TRBV5-1 to TRBJ2-5, with 7 bases aligning to TRBD2. V dropped 0 bases and J dropped 7; count of bases not matched to a gene: 6. Germline V gene sequence: CDR1 SGHRS, CDR2 YFSETQ. This CDR3 has 14 residues. This chain's CDR3 is CASSLAGGNLTQYF. CDR3 coding DNA: TGCGCCAGCAGCTTGGCCGGGGGGAATCTGACCCAGTACTTC.

Comment on this clonotype: A read error may be the cause here, since a much bigger clone is one base away. The chain uses TRBV4-3 and TRBJ2-3; 9 nucleotides align to TRBD2. With V trimmed by 1 base and J by 4 bases, 6 bases remained unmatched. This CDR3 contains 16 residues. Germline V gives CDR1 LGHNA, CDR2 YSLEER. The CDR3, as DNA: TGCGCCAGCAGCCAAGGTAGTAGCGGGGGTGCAGATACGCAGTATTTT. Amino acid sequence: CASSQGSSGGADTQYF.

The chain couples TRBV7-9 to TRBJ1-1; D is possibly TRBD1 (5 bases). Between the trimmed V and J ends, which lost 5 bases and 7 bases, there was a span of 23 bases. There are 16 residues in the CDR3. CDR1 and CDR2 (germline): SEHNR, FQNEAQ (reference sequence). The CDR3: CASSRSPVAGDGEAFF. DNA of the CDR3: TGTGCCAGCAGCCGAAGTCCAGTGGCGGGGGATGGTGAAGCTTTCTTT.

The sample holds many counts of this clonotype. The chain has TRBV6-1 and TRBJ1-1, with unresolved D. Germline-derived CDR1 and CDR2 are MNHNS and SASEGT. The CDR3 extends over 15 amino acids. Trimming took off 3 bases at V and 0 bases at J, with 11 bases between the two ends. The CDR3 loop is CASSDSGGVNTEAFF. The CDR3 DNA reads TGTGCCAGCAGTGATTCAGGAGGCGTGAACACTGAAGCTTTCTTT.

This chain links TRBV10-1 with TRBJ2-7; a weak D match, TRBD2 (5 bases). Trimming shortened V by 8 bases and J by 2 bases, and 16 bases separated the two germline ends. CDR3 length: 14 amino acids. Looked up from germline, CDR1 is WNHNN and CDR2 is SYGVQD (reference sequence). CDR3 sequence (DNA): TGCGCCAGCTCCGGAACGGGGTCGGCCTACGAGCAGTACTTC. Translating it yields CASSGTGSAYEQYF.

The chain is built from TRBV6-4 and TRBJ2-3; TRBD1 matches at 10 bases. V gave up 4 bases and J gave up 11 bases; unmatched junction bases: 15. The CDR3 sequence is 16 residues long. Germline values: CDR1 MRHNA, CDR2 SNTAGT. The CDR3 DNA sequence: TGTGCCAGCAGTGTGGACAGGGGGGGCCGTAAAAAGCAGCAGTATTTT. Its translation is CASSVDRGGRKKQQYF.

J is TRBJ2-2 and V is TRBV11-2, with no clear D. The CDR3 is 14 residues long. Germline CDR1 is SGHAT and CDR2 is FQNNGV. V lost 1 base, J lost 8 bases, and 11 bases lay in between. CDR3 residues: CASSLGLGTGELFF. The CDR3 coding sequence is TGTGCCAGCAGCTTAGGGCTAGGAACGGGGGAGCTGTTTTTT.

V and J are TRBV11-2 and TRBJ2-7; possible D gene TRBD2, 5 bases. Germline V gene sequence: CDR1 SGHAT, CDR2 FQNNGV. The CDR3 loop spans 17 amino acids. With 5 bases removed from V and 4 bases from J, the gap between germline ends came to 24 bases. CDR3 sequence: CASSQGRTGELMYEQYF. CDR3 nucleotide sequence: TGTGCCAGCAGCCAAGGCCGGACTGGGGAATTAATGTACGAGCAGTACTTC.

As concerns this clonotype: An end of the junction differs from the germline gene, which may be a read error. The chain has TRBV7-2 and TRBJ1-2; 7 nucleotides align to TRBD1. The germline V gene has CDR1 SGHTA and CDR2 FQGNSA. This CDR3 contains 14 residues. The CDR3 nucleotides are TGCGCCAGCAGCCAAGGGACAGAGATCCATCACCCCACCTTC. Residues: CASSQGTEIHHPTF.

This clonotype has a single count. The CDR3 does not end in the conserved phenylalanine or tryptophan, so this is likely a read error. The DNA is omitted, as the CDR3 cannot be located on it reliably, and the CDR3 follows TCRdb's listing. The rearrangement uses TRBV9 and TRBJ2-7; the table's D call of TRBD1 was not tested on the DNA. Looked up from germline, CDR1 is SGDLS and CDR2 is YYNGEE. The CDR3 extends over 13 residues, inclusive of both ends. The CDR3 sequence: CASSLGQLPGNTI.

This clonotype was observed a handful of times. V and J are TRBV2 and TRBJ1-2; maybe TRBD1 (6 bases). The CDR3 is 13 amino acids. Germline V gives CDR1 SNHLY, CDR2 FYNNEI. The germline V and J ends were trimmed by 4 bases and 4 bases, with 10 bases remaining between them. CDR3 in amino acids: CASSVIGGYGYTF. The CDR3 region has the DNA TGTGCCAGCAGTGTGATAGGGGGCTATGGCTACACCTTC.

The V call is TRBV6-4, the J call TRBJ2-1; TRBD1 agrees at 9 bases. This CDR3 comprises 15 residues. CDR1 and CDR2 from the germline V gene are MRHNA and SNTAGT. With 8 bases clipped from V and 6 bases from J, the junction kept 11 bases outside the gene matches. The CDR3, as DNA: TGTGCCAGCGGTGTGGGGGGGGACAGGGTCAATGAGCAGTTCTTC. This translates into CASGVGGDRVNEQFF.

Ten or more counts support this clonotype. This rearrangement joins TRBV12-3 or TRBV12-4 to TRBJ1-5; D gene unclear. This CDR3 spans 15 amino acids. Trimming took off 4 bases at V and 4 bases at J, with 14 bases between the two ends. This CDR3 is CASSSHGSRNQPQHF. The CDR3 region has the DNA TGTGCCAGCAGTTCCCACGGGTCGCGAAATCAGCCCCAGCATTTT.

V gene TRBV11-2 combines with J gene TRBJ1-2; the D is unclear. From germline, CDR1 is SGHAT and CDR2 FQNNGV. V dropped 6 bases and J dropped 8 bases, with 22 bases sitting between them. The CDR3 loop spans 15 amino acids. This chain's CDR3 is CASSFQRASTIGYTF. The CDR3 nucleotides are TGTGCCAGCAGTTTTCAACGGGCCAGTACCATAGGCTACACCTTC.